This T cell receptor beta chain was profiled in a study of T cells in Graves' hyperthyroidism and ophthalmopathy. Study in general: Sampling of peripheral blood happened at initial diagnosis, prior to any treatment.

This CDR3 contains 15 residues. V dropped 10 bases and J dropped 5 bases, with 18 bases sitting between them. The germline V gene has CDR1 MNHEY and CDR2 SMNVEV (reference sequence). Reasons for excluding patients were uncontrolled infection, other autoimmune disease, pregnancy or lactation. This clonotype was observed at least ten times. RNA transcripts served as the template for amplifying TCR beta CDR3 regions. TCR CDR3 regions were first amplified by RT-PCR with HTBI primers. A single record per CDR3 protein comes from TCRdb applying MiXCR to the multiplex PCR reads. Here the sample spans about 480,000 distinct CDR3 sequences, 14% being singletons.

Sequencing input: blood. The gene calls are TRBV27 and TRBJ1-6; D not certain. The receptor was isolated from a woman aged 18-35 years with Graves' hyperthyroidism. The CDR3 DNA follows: TGTGCCACTCTGTCCCTAAACGAGGATAATTCACCCCTCCACTTT. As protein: CATLSLNEDNSPLHF.